This T cell receptor beta chain was sequenced in a study of blood T cell repertoires in COVID-19. Study-level background: Acute and convalescent COVID-19 samples came from the United States, Italy and Spain. Sources were T cells, B-cell-depleted T cells, or PBMCs; the material itself was cDNA or gDNA.

As concerns this clone: One end of the junction does not line up with germline, which may come from a read error.

Source study methods: Nucleated cell number was recorded as an estimate derived from reference gene primer amplification. Some clones are missing from TCRdb's copy, which holds only in-frame ones; the method was immunoSEQ multiplex PCR. V, J and clone size are taken as reported in that table, and D and trimming were inferred from the DNA itself. The sample lists roughly 360,000 clones; approximately 77% were seen once. This CDR3 contains 15 residues. Germline V gives CDR1 SGHVS, CDR2 FQNEAQ. The clonotype comes from a human donor with acute or convalescent COVID-19. The donor label of this sample is uncertain. The rearrangement uses TRBV7-8 and TRBJ1-6; D gene uncertain. The specimen was peripheral blood. The CDR3 region has the DNA TGTGCCAGCAGCCTAGCGGCGGGCGCGAATTCACCCCTCCACTTT. This codes for CASSLAAGANSPLHF.